The 16 T cell receptor beta chains reported below all come from one sample, sequenced in a study of cytomegalovirus exposure and HLA in healthy donors. PCR primers comprised 60 Vbeta and 13 Jbeta primers. Using immunoSEQ multiplex PCR, the repertoire was profiled, and TCRdb retains in-frame clones only, with some absent. The sample lists about 140,000 clones, 75% to 90% occurring once. Sequencing was performed on PBMCs. The receptors come from a woman aged 45-60 years in good health and CMV-seropositive.

The chain employs TRBV7-9 and TRBJ2-1, with 14 bases fitting TRBD2. V lost 3 bases, J lost 10 bases, and 8 bases stayed unmatched. This CDR3 spans 16 amino acids. CDR1 and CDR2 (germline): SEHNR, FQNEAQ (reference sequence). This CDR3 reads CASSFATSGGADEQFF. In nucleotides, the CDR3 is TGTGCCAGCAGCTTCGCGACTAGCGGGGGGGCCGACGAGCAGTTCTTC.

Comments on this clone: Additional DNA sequences in this sample encode the identical CDR3. The chain is built from TRBV5-1 and TRBJ2-3; TRBD1 might be the D (8 bases). The V end lost 4 bases, the J end lost 6 bases, and 21 bases lay between the germline ends. Germline V gene sequence: CDR1 SGHRS, CDR2 YFSETQ. The CDR3 is 16 residues long. CDR3 region: CASSPWTGRVWDTQYF. CDR3 nucleotides: TGCGCCAGCAGCCCTTGGACAGGGAGGGTGTGGGATACGCAGTATTTT.

This clone was recorded a few times. V usage is TRBV7-9 and J usage is TRBJ2-3; the match to TRBD2 covers 13 bases. The length of the CDR3 is 15 residues. V was pared by 4 bases and J by 5 bases, with 3 bases of the junction left unmatched. The germline gives CDR1 SEHNR, CDR2 FQNEAQ (reference sequence). This chain's CDR3 is CASSSLAGGRDTQYF. CDR3 in DNA: TGTGCCAGCAGCTCACTAGCGGGGGGGCGAGATACGCAGTATTTT.

The genes are TRBV7-3 and TRBJ1-1; 10 nucleotides align to TRBD1. This CDR3 region has 14 residues. The V gene end was trimmed by 5 bases and the J gene end by 4 bases; junction bases not matched to a gene: 4. CDR1 SGHTA and CDR2 FQGTGA come from the germline V gene. Here the CDR3 reads CASSNRDRGTEAFF. CDR3 bases: TGTGCCAGCAGCAACAGGGACAGGGGCACTGAAGCTTTCTTT. Variable domain in full (rest from reference TRBV7-3 and TRBJ1-1): GAGVSQTPSNKVTEKGKYVELRCDPISGHTALYWYRQSLGQGPEFLIYFQGTGAADDSGLPNDRFFAVRPEGSVSTLKIQRTERGDSAVYLCASSNRDRGTEAFFGQGTRLTVV.

This rearrangement joins TRBV4-3 to TRBJ1-5, with TRBD1 identical over 8 bases. CDR3 length: 17 amino acids. V shed 0 bases, J shed 9 bases, and the junction held 13 bases outside the gene matches. Germline V CDR1 and CDR2: LGHNA, YSLEER. The CDR3 spells CASSQDFRQGTFRPQHF. The CDR3 region has the DNA TGCGCCAGCAGCCAAGATTTCCGACAGGGGACCTTTCGGCCCCAGCATTTT.

To note about this clone: In the same sample, other DNA sequences code for this CDR3. This chain connects TRBV6-1 to TRBJ1-5, with 8 bases identical to TRBD1. This CDR3 spans 12 amino acids. Looked up from germline, CDR1 is MNHNS and CDR2 is SASEGT. The trim removed 10 bases at V and 11 bases at J, leaving 10 bases unmatched. In nucleotides, the CDR3 is TGTGCCACGGGACAGGCCTTGTGGACCCAGCATTTT. It is translated as CATGQALWTQHF.

V usage is TRBV6-5 and J usage is TRBJ2-5, with D possibly TRBD1 on 5 matching bases. The germline V and J ends were trimmed by 6 bases and 0 bases, with 14 bases remaining between them. Looked up from germline, CDR1 is MNHEY and CDR2 is SVGAGI. This CDR3 has 15 residues. CDR3 residues: CASSSTLQDQETQYF. Here the CDR3 DNA reads TGTGCCAGCAGCTCTACTCTACAGGACCAAGAGACCCAGTACTTC.

This rearrangement joins TRBV4-1 to TRBJ2-1; D is unresolved. CDR3 length equals 14 residues. V was trimmed by 0 bases and J by 4 bases, leaving 7 bases between them. Germline assignment: CDR1 MGHRA and CDR2 YSYEKL. The CDR3 DNA reads TGCGCCAGCAGCCAAGAAAAACTATACAATGAGCAGTTCTTC. Encoded protein: CASSQEKLYNEQFF.

This chain connects TRBV30 to TRBJ2-1; 11 nucleotides agree with TRBD2. This CDR3 is 14 amino acids long. Germline assignment: CDR1 GTSNPN and CDR2 SVGIG (reference sequence). V was clipped by 4 bases and J by 6 bases; unmatched bases: 5. For the CDR3, the DNA is TGTGCCTGGACCGGGACTAGCGGACCCAATGAGCAGTTCTTC. It translates to CAWTGTSGPNEQFF. Using reference TRBV30 and TRBJ2-1 for the parts outside the CDR3, the full variable domain is SQTIHQWPATLVQPVGSPLSLECTVEGTSNPNLYWYRQAAGRGLQLLFYSVGIGQISSEVPQNLSASRPQDRQFILSSKKLLLSDSGFYLCAWTGTSGPNEQFFGPGTRLTVL.

The rearrangement uses TRBV28 and TRBJ2-3; TRBD2 aligns across 9 bases. Unmatched junction bases numbered 20, after V lost 7 bases and J lost 3 bases. Germline CDR1 is MDHEN and CDR2 is SYDVKM. CDR3 length equals 19 residues. The CDR3 sequence: CASTWLWGGGRAGTDTQYF. The CDR3 DNA sequence: TGTGCCAGCACCTGGCTATGGGGCGGCGGGAGGGCCGGGACAGATACGCAGTATTTT.

V gene TRBV9 combines with J gene TRBJ2-2; TRBD2 matches 7 bases. The germline V gene has CDR1 SGDLS and CDR2 YYNGEE. With V trimmed by 2 bases and J by 7 bases, 2 bases remained unmatched. The CDR3 length is 13 residues. Written as DNA, the CDR3 is TGTGCCAGCAGCGTGGGGGGGTTCGGGGAGCTGTTTTTT. Its protein product is CASSVGGFGELFF.

CDR3 nucleotide sequence: TGTGCCAGCAGCTTCCGGTCCTACAATGAGCAGTTCTTC. This sequence encodes CASSFRSYNEQFF. V usage is TRBV5-6 and J usage is TRBJ2-1, with D hard to call. The germline CDR1 and CDR2 sequences are SGHDT and YYEEEE. The CDR3 consists of 13 residues. V lost 2 bases, J lost 1 base, and 4 bases lay in between. Full variable domain (outside the CDR3, taken from reference TRBV5-6 and TRBJ2-1): DAGVTQSPTHLIKTRGQQVTLRCSPKSGHDTVSWYQQALGQGPQFIFQYYEEEERQRGNFPDRFSGHQFPNYSSELNVNALLLGDSALYLCASSFRSYNEQFFGPGTRLTVL.

This chain uses TRBV28 with TRBJ2-2, with D hard to call. V shed 6 bases and J shed 0 bases, with 14 bases lying between them. This CDR3 is 16 amino acids long. Germline V gene data show CDR1 as MDHEN and CDR2 as SYDVKM. This CDR3 reads CASSPSFYPNTGELFF. Written as DNA, the CDR3 is TGTGCCAGCAGCCCGAGCTTCTACCCGAACACCGGGGAGCTGTTTTTT.

The CDR3 loop is CASSVSYGYTF. CDR3 sequence (DNA): TGTGCCAGCAGTGTCTCTTATGGCTACACCTTC. The chain carries TRBV6-1 and TRBJ1-2; D is uncertain. Germline CDR1 MNHNS, CDR2 SASEGT. The CDR3 consists of 11 residues. Trimming left V 4 bases short and J 5 bases short, with 5 bases between.

The CDR3 DNA sequence: TGTGCCAGCAGCCCTACAGGGAGCACTGAAGCTTTCTTT. This codes for CASSPTGSTEAFF. The rearrangement joins TRBV6-6 to TRBJ1-1, with TRBD1 as a possible D gene (6 bases). Trimming removed 6 bases from V and 4 bases from J, with 12 bases in between. CDR3 size: 13 residues. Germline V gives CDR1 MNHNY, CDR2 SVGAGI (reference sequence).

This rearrangement joins TRBV5-1 to TRBJ1-2, with TRBD1 as a possible D gene (6 bases). V lost 0 bases and J 3 bases, leaving 12 bases between the germline ends. CDR3 length equals 15 residues. The germline gives CDR1 SGHRS, CDR2 YFSETQ. The CDR3 sequence: CASSLEAGVYYGYTF. CDR3 nucleotides: TGCGCCAGCAGCTTGGAGGCAGGGGTGTACTATGGCTACACCTTC. The full variable domain, with the rest looked up from reference TRBV5-1 and TRBJ1-2, is KAGVTQTPRYLIKTRGQQVTLSCSPISGHRSVSWYQQTPGQGLQFLFEYFSETQRNKGNFPGRFSGRQFSNSRSEMNVSTLELGDSALYLCASSLEAGVYYGYTFGSGTRLTVV.